These T cell receptor beta chains were read from a single sample in a study of beta chain features in type 1 diabetes. The method was immunoSEQ multiplex PCR; TCRdb's version includes in-frame clones alone and lacks a portion of them. The sample includes 310,000 or so clones, over 14% seen only once; the top ten take less than 0.02%. Sequencing was carried out using naive CD4+ T cells from blood. The source is a young man with type 1 diabetes. The CDR3 runs from the conserved cysteine through the conserved F or W. A D gene is named only where the DNA matches it firmly. Size values are once, few and many counts, or a class for expanded clones, and some rows have none.

J | D | size | V | CDR3 | DNA
TRBJ2-5 | TRBD1 | few | TRBV6-6 | CASRDRVIETQYF | TGTGCCAGCCGGGACAGGGTGATCGAGACCCAGTACTTC
TRBJ2-7 | TRBD1 | few | TRBV11-2 | CASSLGGGKYF | TGTGCCAGCAGCTTAGGAGGGGGCAAGTACTTC
TRBJ2-1 | - | - | TRBV11-2 | CASSPFGAYNEQFF | TGTGCCAGCAGCCCTTTCGGGGCCTACAATGAGCAGTTCTTC
TRBJ2-7 | - | few | TRBV5-4 | CASSLDPDRYEQYF | TGTGCCAGCAGCTTGGACCCGGACAGATACGAGCAGTACTTC
TRBJ2-3 | TRBD2 | - | TRBV11-1 | CASSPLLAGASTDTQYF | TGTGCCAGCAGCCCCTTGCTAGCGGGAGCCTCCACAGATACGCAGTATTTT
TRBJ2-3 | - | few | TRBV7-9 | CASSLLRRLTDTQYF | TGTGCCAGCAGCTTACTTCGGAGACTCACAGATACGCAGTATTTT
TRBJ2-3 | - | few | TRBV7-9 | CASSADSLAADTQYF | TGTGCCAGCAGCGCTGATTCCTTGGCGGCAGATACGCAGTATTTT
TRBJ2-7 | - | few | TRBV11-2 | CASSLLSRKSSYEQYF | TGTGCCAGCAGCTTACTATCGAGGAAGAGCTCCTACGAGCAGTACTTC
TRBJ1-2 | TRBD1 | few | TRBV6-6 | CASSYSNRGIDGYTF | TGTGCCAGCAGTTACTCGAACAGGGGAATTGATGGCTACACCTTC
TRBJ2-5 | - | - | TRBV5-4 | CASRIPGEETQYF | TGTGCCAGCCGGATCCCGGGAGAAGAGACCCAGTACTTC
TRBJ2-1 | TRBD2 | few | TRBV28 | CASIRGGSGNEQFF | TGTGCCAGCATAAGAGGCGGGAGTGGGAATGAGCAGTTCTTC
TRBJ2-1 | - | - | TRBV5-1 | CASRRVGNNEQFF | TGCGCCAGCAGGCGGGTGGGGAACAATGAGCAGTTCTTC
TRBJ1-4 | - | - | TRBV27 | CASGLTGFNEKLFF | TGTGCCAGCGGTCTGACAGGATTTAATGAAAAACTGTTTTTT
TRBJ1-3 | - | - | TRBV30 | CAWKRAGNTIYF | TGTGCCTGGAAACGAGCCGGAAACACCATATATTTT
TRBJ1-1 | - | - | TRBV2 | CASSGEGGTEAFF | TGTGCCAGCAGCGGGGAGGGCGGGACTGAAGCTTTCTTT
TRBJ2-1 | TRBD1 | - | TRBV5-1 | CASSLHRGNEQFF | TGCGCCAGCAGCTTGCACAGGGGAAATGAGCAGTTCTTC
TRBJ2-1 | - | - | TRBV19 | CASSGHGQSYNEQFF | TGTGCCAGTAGTGGGCATGGCCAATCCTACAATGAGCAGTTCTTC
TRBJ1-2 | TRBD1 | few | TRBV27 | CASSLWAGGAGDYGYTF | TGTGCCAGCAGTTTATGGGCAGGGGGCGCCGGTGACTATGGCTACACCTTC
TRBJ1-3 | - | few | TRBV7-9 | CASSTQVISGNTIYF | TGTGCCAGCAGCACACAGGTGATCTCTGGAAACACCATATATTTT
TRBJ2-3 | - | few | TRBV13 | CASSHTRNTDTQYF | TGTGCCAGCAGCCATACTAGAAACACAGATACGCAGTATTTT
TRBJ2-7 | TRBD1 | once | TRBV6-6 | CASSYLAGGKQYF | TGTGCCAGCAGTTACTTGGCAGGGGGCAAGCAGTACTTC
TRBJ2-5 | TRBD2 | once | TRBV19 | CASSIWGGQETQYF | TGTGCCAGTAGTATTTGGGGGGGCCAAGAGACCCAGTACTTC
TRBJ2-3 | TRBD1 | - | TRBV5-1 | CASSSTGGSTDTQYF | TGCGCCAGCAGTTCGACAGGGGGGAGCACAGATACGCAGTATTTT
TRBJ2-1 | TRBD2 | - | TRBV11-2 | CASRRALAGELSSYNEQFF | TGTGCCAGCAGGCGGGCGCTAGCGGGAGAGTTGAGCTCCTACAATGAGCAGTTCTTC
TRBJ2-2 | TRBD2 | - | TRBV30 | CAWRRRGGRTGELFF | TGTGCCTGGAGAAGGCGGGGGGGGCGCACCGGGGAGCTGTTTTTT
TRBJ2-7 | - | - | TRBV18 | CASSPSGGSEQYF | TGTGCCAGCTCACCATCGGGTGGGAGCGAGCAGTACTTC
TRBJ2-7 | TRBD2 | few | TRBV28 | CASSLGTSGPYEQYF | TGTGCCAGCAGTTTGGGGACTAGCGGCCCCTACGAGCAGTACTTC
TRBJ2-7 | TRBD1 | - | TRBV5-1 | CASSERQGEGREQYF | TGCGCCAGCAGCGAACGACAGGGAGAGGGACGAGAGCAGTACTTC
TRBJ2-7 | - | - | TRBV11-2 | CASSRVYEEQYF | TGTGCCAGCAGCCGGGTTTACGAGGAGCAGTACTTC
TRBJ2-4 | - | - | TRBV5-5 | CASSPFARNIQYF | TGTGCCAGCAGCCCGTTTGCCCGGAACATTCAGTACTTC